Shown below are 23 T cell receptor beta chains from a single sample sequenced in a study of low-dose radiotherapy and immunotherapy resistance in tumors. Time point in this sample: after trial treatment. The treatment: LDRT plus nivolumab, ipilimumab, low-dose cyclophosphamide and aspirin (RACIN trial). Primers targeting TRAV and TRBV primed first-strand cDNA, covering alpha and beta chains. A constant-region primer paired with the V-primer adapter amplified TCRs over about 19 PCR cycles. TCRdb re-called the reads through MiXCR, storing one row per CDR3 protein. The sample holds tens of thousands of distinct CDR3 sequences, around 20% seen once. The sequencing used PBMCs, collected after low-dose radiotherapy plus immunotherapy. These receptors were taken from a female donor with ovarian cancer.

This clonotype came up many times. This chain links TRBV18 with TRBJ1-1; D possibly corresponds to TRBD1 (5 bases). This CDR3 contains 15 residues. Trimming cost V 2 bases and J 0 bases, with 10 bases left between them. The germline V gene has CDR1 KGHSH and CDR2 LQKENI. The DNA for the CDR3 is TGTGCCAGCTCACCAGGGGGGGTCTTGAACACTGAAGCTTTCTTT. It specifies CASSPGGVLNTEAFF. Looking up the rest from reference TRBV18 and TRBJ1-1 gives the full variable domain: NAGVMQNPRHLVRRRGQEARLRCSPMKGHSHVYWYRQLPEEGLKFMVYLQKENIIDESGMPKERFSAEFPKEGPSILRIQQVVRGDSAAYFCASSPGGVLNTEAFFGQGTRLTVV.

Note on this clonotype: A far larger clone is only one base removed, so a read error is likely. The chain is built from TRBV28 and TRBJ2-1, with TRBD1 matching 11 bases. The CDR3 sequence is 15 residues long. From germline, CDR1 is MDHEN and CDR2 SYDVKM. With 7 bases clipped from V and 10 bases from J, the junction kept 12 bases outside the gene matches. The CDR3 coding sequence is TGTGCCAGCACCCACAGGACAGGGGGCGGGTACGAGCAGTTCTTC. It codes for CASTHRTGGGYEQFF. Using reference TRBV28 and TRBJ2-1 for the parts outside the CDR3, the full variable domain is DVKVTQSSRYLVKRTGEKVFLECVQDMDHENMFWYRQDPGLGLRLIYFSYDVKMKEKGDIPEGYSVSREKKERFSLILESASTNQTSMYLCASTHRTGGGYEQFFGPGTRLTVL.

This clonotype was observed many times. This rearrangement joins TRBV5-1 to TRBJ1-2; TRBD1 is a possible D gene (5 bases). Trimming took 2 bases from V and 8 from J, leaving 16 bases between them. The CDR3 extends over 14 amino acids. Germline loops: CDR1 SGHRS, CDR2 YFSETQ. Here the CDR3 DNA reads TGCGCCAGCAGCTTCGACTCCAGGGTAATCGGCTACACCTTC. Protein sequence: CASSFDSRVIGYTF.

Turning to this clonotype: A far larger clone is one base from this, pointing to a likely read error. The J gene is TRBJ2-1, the V gene TRBV2, with 7 bases identical to TRBD2. CDR3 size: 14 residues. Germline CDR1 is SNHLY and CDR2 is FYNNEI. The ends lost 3 bases at V and 10 bases at J; junction bases unmatched: 9. CDR3 region: CASSDFREGYEQFF. The DNA for the CDR3 is TGTGCCAGCAGTGACTTCAGGGAGGGATACGAGCAGTTCTTC.

This clonotype appeared many times. The J gene is TRBJ2-3, the V gene TRBV29-1; 8 nucleotides match TRBD2. CDR3 length: 12 amino acids. Germline CDR1 reads SQVTM; CDR2 reads ANQGSEA. Losses at the gene ends were 6 bases for V and 4 bases for J; bases not matched to a gene: 3. CDR3 nucleotides: TGCAGCGTGGGACTAGTCGCAGATACGCAGTATTTT. Amino acids: CSVGLVADTQYF.

This clonotype turned up a few times. A far larger clone is off by one base, so a read error is likely. V is TRBV18 and J is TRBJ2-1; the D is unclear. The germline V gene has CDR1 KGHSH and CDR2 LQKENI. With 2 bases removed from V and 10 bases from J, the gap between germline ends came to 15 bases. The CDR3 loop spans 14 amino acids. CDR3 sequence (DNA): TGTGCCAGCTCACCAGACACAGCTCGATACGAGCAGTTCTTC. The encoded protein is CASSPDTARYEQFF.

This clonotype has a count of ten or more. The chain is built from TRBV5-1 and TRBJ1-3, with no clear D. The CDR3 loop spans 15 amino acids. Trimming removed 3 bases at V and 0 bases at J, with 10 bases between. Germline V gives CDR1 SGHRS, CDR2 YFSETQ. The CDR3 sequence is CASSSTGISGNTIYF. The CDR3, as DNA: TGCGCCAGCAGCTCGACGGGGATCTCTGGAAACACCATATATTTT.

Of note for this clonotype: This likely traces to a read error, being one base from a far larger clone. The chain combines TRBV27 with TRBJ2-7, with 7 bases aligning to TRBD2. CDR3 length equals 17 residues. CDR1 is MNHEY and CDR2 is SMNVEV in the germline V gene (reference sequence). Trimming cost V 4 bases and J 7 bases; bases outside gene matches: 19. CDR3 nucleotide sequence: TGTGCCAGCAGTTCCCGGACTAGGAACCGCTCCTACAATGAGCAGTACTTC. Encoded protein: CASSSRTRNRSYNEQYF.

This clonotype was observed at least ten times. The gene calls are TRBV19 and TRBJ2-4; D is unresolved. Germline CDR1 LNHDA, CDR2 SQIVND (reference sequence). This CDR3 is 13 amino acids long. Between the trimmed V and J ends, which lost 11 bases and 0 bases, there was a span of 11 bases. Written as DNA, the CDR3 is TGTGCCGCAGGCGGTCTAGCCAAAAACATTCAGTACTTC. Protein: CAAGGLAKNIQYF.

In this sample, this clonotype turned up many times. Here the CDR3 DNA reads TGTGCCAGCAGCCCTACGGACAACCTCTACGAGCAGTACTTC. It translates to CASSPTDNLYEQYF. The gene calls are TRBV13 and TRBJ2-7, with D maybe TRBD1 (5 bases). The CDR3 has 14 amino acids. Germline CDR1 is PRHDT and CDR2 is FYEKMQ (reference sequence). Trimming cost V 5 bases and J 3 bases, with 14 bases left between them.

Ten or more counts support this clonotype. The V gene is TRBV12-3 or TRBV12-4, the J gene TRBJ2-1, with D uncertain. V was pared by 5 bases and J by 2 bases, with 16 bases between. The CDR3 runs 16 residues. Here the CDR3 DNA reads TGTGCCAGCAGTCCTGACTGGTCGGCGACCTACAATGAGCAGTTCTTC. Translation gives CASSPDWSATYNEQFF.

The V and J genes are TRBV28 and TRBJ2-7; D ambiguous. Trimming removed 6 bases from V and 2 bases from J, with 5 bases in between. There are 11 residues in the CDR3. The germline V gene has CDR1 MDHEN and CDR2 SYDVKM. CDR3 residues: CASRSTYEQYF. The CDR3 DNA follows: TGTGCCAGCAGGTCTACCTACGAGCAGTACTTC.

This chain links TRBV28 with TRBJ2-7, with D uncertain. CDR3 length: 10 amino acids. Germline V gene lookup returns CDR1 MDHEN and CDR2 SYDVKM. V was pared by 6 bases and J by 3 bases, with 3 bases between. In nucleotides, the CDR3 is TGTGCCAGCAGCAACTACGAGCAGTACTTC. Encoded protein: CASSNYEQYF.

V is TRBV29-1 and J is TRBJ2-1, with TRBD2 matching over 8 bases. Germline loops: CDR1 SQVTM, CDR2 ANQGSEA. J lost 8 bases, V lost 2 bases, and 5 bases had no gene match. The length of the CDR3 is 13 residues. CDR3 protein: CSVERGLVDEQFF. In DNA form, the CDR3 reads TGCAGCGTTGAAAGGGGACTAGTCGATGAGCAGTTCTTC.

This chain uses TRBV7-2 with TRBJ1-2; TRBD1 matches 9 bases. This CDR3 region has 13 residues. With V trimmed by 5 bases and J by 7 bases, 5 bases remained unmatched. CDR1 SGHTA and CDR2 FQGNSA come from the germline V gene. The CDR3 region has the DNA TGTGCCAGCAGCACCCGGGACAGGGCTGGCTACACCTTC. Translating it yields CASSTRDRAGYTF.

This clonotype appeared many times. The V call is TRBV15, the J call TRBJ1-5; D call uncertain. CDR1 and CDR2 (germline): LNHNV, YYDKDF (reference sequence). V gave up 5 bases and J gave up 7 bases, with 15 bases separating them. The CDR3 has 14 amino acids. As DNA, the CDR3 is TGTGCCACCAGCGGGGTAGGGTCTCGGCAGCCCCAGCATTTT. Residues: CATSGVGSRQPQHF.

This clonotype showed up many times. J is TRBJ2-5 and V is TRBV12-3 or TRBV12-4; no clear D gene. This CDR3 is 14 amino acids long. V gave up 6 bases and J gave up 3 bases, with 14 bases separating them. CDR3 sequence reads: CASRLHRRKETQYF. The CDR3 DNA reads TGTGCCAGCAGACTCCACCGGCGGAAAGAGACCCAGTACTTC.

This clonotype has a count of ten or more. The chain uses TRBV20-1 and TRBJ1-5, with D unresolved. The CDR3 length is 17 residues. The V gene lost 0 bases and the J gene lost 0 bases, with 15 bases spanning the gap. The germline V gene has CDR1 DFQATT and CDR2 SNEGSKA (reference sequence). The CDR3 sequence is CSARDNKGPYSNQPQHF. DNA for the CDR3: TGCAGTGCTAGAGATAATAAGGGCCCTTATAGCAATCAGCCCCAGCATTTT.

This clonotype was picked up many times. The chain uses TRBV30 and TRBJ2-2; D not resolved. Trimming shortened V by 3 bases and J by 6 bases, and 8 bases separated the two germline ends. This CDR3 is built from 12 residues. Germline V lookup: CDR1 GTSNPN, CDR2 SVGIG (reference sequence). The CDR3 DNA follows: TGTGCCTGGAGGTACGGCTCCGGGGAGCTGTTTTTT. Its translation: CAWRYGSGELFF. Looking up the rest from reference TRBV30 and TRBJ2-2 gives the full variable domain: SQTIHQWPATLVQPVGSPLSLECTVEGTSNPNLYWYRQAAGRGLQLLFYSVGIGQISSEVPQNLSASRPQDRQFILSSKKLLLSDSGFYLCAWRYGSGELFFGEGSRLTVL.

This clonotype occurred many times. The chain has TRBV18 and TRBJ1-1; D possibly corresponds to TRBD1 (5 bases). CDR1 and CDR2 from the germline V gene are KGHSH and LQKENI. The ends were cut back, 4 bases at V and 5 bases at J, with 17 bases in the middle. CDR3 length: 15 residues. As DNA, the CDR3 is TGTGCCAGCTCACTCCCCCTTCAGGGTGCAACTGAAGCTTTCTTT. This encodes CASSLPLQGATEAFF.

This clonotype appeared many times. The V call is TRBV5-1, the J call TRBJ2-7; perhaps TRBD2 as D (6 bases). This CDR3 has 15 residues. Germline lookup yields CDR1 SGHRS and CDR2 YFSETQ. V lost 4 bases to trimming and J lost 2 bases, with 16 bases between them. The CDR3 here is CASSTYLTGAYEQYF. CDR3 nucleotides: TGCGCCAGCAGCACCTACCTCACGGGGGCCTACGAGCAGTACTTC.

This clonotype was detected a few times. The rearrangement uses TRBV19 and TRBJ1-6; perhaps TRBD1 as D (5 bases). Germline-derived CDR1 and CDR2 are LNHDA and SQIVND (reference sequence). Trimming shortened V by 7 bases and J by 8 bases, and 15 bases separated the two germline ends. This CDR3 spans 14 amino acids. Written as DNA, the CDR3 is TGTGCCAGTAAGGTGACAGCCCCAGATTCACCCCTCCACTTT. As protein: CASKVTAPDSPLHF.

This clonotype was seen ten or more times. This chain uses TRBV5-1 with TRBJ2-1; 7 nucleotides align to TRBD2. The V gene end was trimmed by 9 bases and the J gene end by 8 bases; junction bases not matched to a gene: 11. The germline gives CDR1 SGHRS, CDR2 YFSETQ. This CDR3 is built from 13 residues. Here the CDR3 DNA reads TGCGCCACCCGGGGAGCGGGAAGGGATGAGCAGTTCTTC. This translates into CATRGAGRDEQFF.